What follows describes a single TCR beta chain. This sample is drawn from a study of T cells expressing NK-cell markers. On the study more broadly: Repertoire data for TCR beta were derived from sorted T cells (CD3+CD56+NKG2C+, CD3+CD56+NKG2C- and CD3+CD56-NKG2C+). Seven of the eight sequenced donors were classified as HCMV-seropositive, and one was classified as seronegative.

UMI-tagged 5'RACE template switching yielded the TCR beta cDNA. For each CDR3 protein, TCRdb gives one entry from its re-call of the 5' RACE reads, without DNA. This sample's table reports about 460,000 distinct CDR3 sequences. The CDR3 sequence is 16 residues long. CDR1 SEHNR and CDR2 FQNEAQ come from the germline V gene (reference sequence). This sequence joins TRBV7-9 and TRBJ2-1; TCRdb outputs TRBD1, but without DNA this stays unchecked. The TCR was taken from a woman aged 45-59 years in good health. The sequencing sample was made of blood T cells: a sorted CD56 or NKG2C T cell subset, CD4+ or CD8+ T cells, or bulk PBMC T cells (not recorded which). The CDR3 sequence is CASSSTDRAPYNEQFF.